A selection of T cell receptor beta chains follows, all from one sample in a study of response to subunit inactivated influenza vaccine. TCRdb recomputed calls from the RT-PCR reads with MiXCR, one row per CDR3 protein. The repertoire includes hundreds of thousands of distinct CDR3 sequences, about 10% of them detected once, and 10% to 13% sits in the top ten. Here the sequenced sample was PBMCs from blood, taken on the day of vaccination. The receptors stem from a middle-aged man who received an inactivated influenza vaccine. The CDR3 runs from the conserved cysteine through the conserved F or W. Fields, in order: D gene, CDR3 length, V gene, J gene, clone size, CDR3 DNA, CDR3 protein. D genes are given only for firm matches. Only some rows state a clone size, as once, few, many or a class for expanded clones.

d_call: TRBD2; cdr3_length: 15; v_call: TRBV20-1; j_call: TRBJ2-3; clone_size: -; cdr3_nt: TGCAGTGCCCCCCTTAGCGGGGGGCGCACAGATACGCAGTATTTT; cdr3_aa: CSAPLSGGRTDTQYF
d_call: -; cdr3_length: 13; v_call: TRBV6-4; j_call: TRBJ1-1; clone_size: -; cdr3_nt: TGTGCCAGCCGCGGGGAGGAGGGCACTGAAGCTTTCTTT; cdr3_aa: CASRGEEGTEAFF
d_call: -; cdr3_length: 15; v_call: TRBV7-2; j_call: TRBJ2-7; clone_size: few; cdr3_nt: TGTGCCAGCAGCTTATCCCCAGCAAAGACCTACGAGCAGTACTTC; cdr3_aa: CASSLSPAKTYEQYF
d_call: -; cdr3_length: 14; v_call: TRBV5-1; j_call: TRBJ2-7; clone_size: many; cdr3_nt: TGCGCCAGCAGCTTCGTTGGATTACCCTACGAGCAGTACTTC; cdr3_aa: CASSFVGLPYEQYF
d_call: TRBD2; cdr3_length: 16; v_call: TRBV20-1; j_call: TRBJ2-3; clone_size: few; cdr3_nt: TGCAGTGCTAGCCCTCCTAGCGGGGGTAGCACAGATACGCAGTATTTT; cdr3_aa: CSASPPSGGSTDTQYF
d_call: -; cdr3_length: 14; v_call: TRBV12-3/TRBV12-4; j_call: TRBJ1-6; clone_size: few; cdr3_nt: TGTGCCAGCAGTTCTGAGGGGCCACATTCACCCCTCCACTTT; cdr3_aa: CASSSEGPHSPLHF
d_call: -; cdr3_length: 13; v_call: TRBV2; j_call: TRBJ2-4; clone_size: -; cdr3_nt: TGTGCCAGCGGGGGCCAGGGGATGGACATTCAGTACTTC; cdr3_aa: CASGGQGMDIQYF
d_call: TRBD2; cdr3_length: 17; v_call: TRBV4-2; j_call: TRBJ2-5; clone_size: many; cdr3_nt: TGTGCCAGCAGCCCTTACCATGCAGCGGGAGGGCAAGAGACCCAGTACTTC; cdr3_aa: CASSPYHAAGGQETQYF
d_call: TRBD1; cdr3_length: 14; v_call: TRBV20-1; j_call: TRBJ2-1; clone_size: -; cdr3_nt: TGCAGTGCTAGAAAGGGGGCAGGGGGCAATGAGCAGTTCTTC; cdr3_aa: CSARKGAGGNEQFF
d_call: TRBD1; cdr3_length: 14; v_call: TRBV5-1; j_call: TRBJ1-1; clone_size: -; cdr3_nt: TGCGCCAGCGCACGGACAGGCCTGAACACTGAAGCTTTCTTT; cdr3_aa: CASARTGLNTEAFF
d_call: -; cdr3_length: 11; v_call: TRBV5-1; j_call: TRBJ2-7; clone_size: few; cdr3_nt: TGCGCCAGCAGCGATGGGAACGAGCAGTACTTC; cdr3_aa: CASSDGNEQYF
d_call: TRBD1; cdr3_length: 15; v_call: TRBV7-9; j_call: TRBJ2-5; clone_size: many; cdr3_nt: TGTGCCAGCAGCTTAGGGGACAGGACCGAAGAGACCCAGTACTTC; cdr3_aa: CASSLGDRTEETQYF
d_call: -; cdr3_length: 14; v_call: TRBV10-3; j_call: TRBJ2-3; clone_size: few; cdr3_nt: TGTGCCATCAGTGGCCGGTTGAGCACAGATACGCAGTATTTT; cdr3_aa: CAISGRLSTDTQYF
d_call: -; cdr3_length: 15; v_call: TRBV7-9; j_call: TRBJ2-1; clone_size: few; cdr3_nt: TGTGCCAGCAGCGTGGACCCGCCGGACTACAATGAGCAGTTCTTC; cdr3_aa: CASSVDPPDYNEQFF
d_call: -; cdr3_length: 15; v_call: TRBV19; j_call: TRBJ1-5; clone_size: few; cdr3_nt: TGTGCCAGTAGTAGGACCGGGACAAGGGATCAGCCCCAGCATTTT; cdr3_aa: CASSRTGTRDQPQHF
d_call: TRBD2; cdr3_length: 16; v_call: TRBV29-1; j_call: TRBJ2-1; clone_size: many; cdr3_nt: TGCAGCGTTGAAGGGACTAGCGGCGTAGGTGGCAATGAGCAGTTCTTC; cdr3_aa: CSVEGTSGVGGNEQFF
d_call: -; cdr3_length: 16; v_call: TRBV7-2; j_call: TRBJ2-2; clone_size: -; cdr3_nt: TGTGCCAGCAGCTTAGAGATGACCCCGGGCACCGGGGAGCTGTTTTTT; cdr3_aa: CASSLEMTPGTGELFF
d_call: TRBD2; cdr3_length: 17; v_call: TRBV24-1; j_call: TRBJ2-1; clone_size: -; cdr3_nt: TGTGCCACCAGTGTGGGGGGACTAGCGGGAGCCTACAATGAGCAGTTCTTC; cdr3_aa: CATSVGGLAGAYNEQFF
d_call: TRBD2; cdr3_length: 16; v_call: TRBV6-4; j_call: TRBJ2-1; clone_size: -; cdr3_nt: TGTGCCAGCAGTGACTCAGCCAGCGGGAGAGAGGATGAGCAGTTCTTC; cdr3_aa: CASSDSASGREDEQFF
d_call: TRBD1; cdr3_length: 16; v_call: TRBV24-1; j_call: TRBJ2-1; clone_size: -; cdr3_nt: TGTGCCACCAGTGATCAAGGACAGGGAATTAGCAATGAGCAGTTCTTC; cdr3_aa: CATSDQGQGISNEQFF
d_call: TRBD2; cdr3_length: 15; v_call: TRBV5-1; j_call: TRBJ2-3; clone_size: -; cdr3_nt: TGCGCCAGCAGTTTCAGCGGGGAGAACACAGATACGCAGTATTTT; cdr3_aa: CASSFSGENTDTQYF
d_call: -; cdr3_length: 12; v_call: TRBV20-1; j_call: TRBJ2-1; clone_size: few; cdr3_nt: TGCAGTGCTAGCGGGAACGTCGATGAGCAGTTCTTC; cdr3_aa: CSASGNVDEQFF
d_call: -; cdr3_length: 13; v_call: TRBV20-1; j_call: TRBJ2-1; clone_size: few; cdr3_nt: TGCAGTGCTCCCGGGACACAATACAATGAGCAGTTCTTC; cdr3_aa: CSAPGTQYNEQFF
d_call: -; cdr3_length: 15; v_call: TRBV7-8; j_call: TRBJ1-2; clone_size: many; cdr3_nt: TGTGCCAGCAGCTTAGGGTCTGGGGCTAACTATGGCTACACCTTC; cdr3_aa: CASSLGSGANYGYTF
d_call: TRBD2; cdr3_length: 14; v_call: TRBV5-1; j_call: TRBJ2-7; clone_size: few; cdr3_nt: TGCGCCAGCAGCGGGACTAGCGGACCCTACGAGCAGTACTTC; cdr3_aa: CASSGTSGPYEQYF
d_call: TRBD2; cdr3_length: 13; v_call: TRBV7-2; j_call: TRBJ2-5; clone_size: few; cdr3_nt: TGTGCCAGCAGCTTAGAGCGGGAGCGGCCCCAGTACTTC; cdr3_aa: CASSLERERPQYF
d_call: TRBD2; cdr3_length: 17; v_call: TRBV27; j_call: TRBJ2-1; clone_size: few; cdr3_nt: TGTGCCAGCAGTTTATCGGCTAGCGGGAGGGCCCTCTATGAGCAGTTCTTC; cdr3_aa: CASSLSASGRALYEQFF
d_call: -; cdr3_length: 15; v_call: TRBV6-1; j_call: TRBJ1-1; clone_size: few; cdr3_nt: TGTGCCAGCAGTCTCCTGCGGACGGGGAACACTGAAGCTTTCTTT; cdr3_aa: CASSLLRTGNTEAFF
d_call: -; cdr3_length: 16; v_call: TRBV5-6; j_call: TRBJ2-1; clone_size: many; cdr3_nt: TGTGCCAGCAGCTTGGATCCCAGCAGCTCCTACAATGAGCAGTTCTTC; cdr3_aa: CASSLDPSSSYNEQFF
d_call: TRBD1; cdr3_length: 15; v_call: TRBV5-1; j_call: TRBJ1-1; clone_size: few; cdr3_nt: TGCGCCAGCAGCGTGGGCGGGACAGTGAACACTGAAGCTTTCTTT; cdr3_aa: CASSVGGTVNTEAFF
d_call: TRBD2; cdr3_length: 15; v_call: TRBV20-1; j_call: TRBJ2-5; clone_size: few; cdr3_nt: TGCAGTGCTAGAGATCGGACTAGCGGGAGAGAGACCCAGTACTTC; cdr3_aa: CSARDRTSGRETQYF
d_call: -; cdr3_length: 14; v_call: TRBV7-9; j_call: TRBJ2-3; clone_size: many; cdr3_nt: TGTGCCAGCAGCACCGACAGGAGCACAGATACGCAGTATTTT; cdr3_aa: CASSTDRSTDTQYF
d_call: -; cdr3_length: 16; v_call: TRBV7-9; j_call: TRBJ2-1; clone_size: few; cdr3_nt: TGTGCCAGCAGCGCCATGGGTAGCATAAAATACAATGAGCAGTTCTTC; cdr3_aa: CASSAMGSIKYNEQFF
d_call: -; cdr3_length: 13; v_call: TRBV11-2; j_call: TRBJ1-2; clone_size: few; cdr3_nt: TGTGCCAGCAGCAAAGACACCCACTATGGCTACACCTTC; cdr3_aa: CASSKDTHYGYTF
d_call: -; cdr3_length: 17; v_call: TRBV3-1; j_call: TRBJ2-3; clone_size: -; cdr3_nt: TGTGCCAGCAGCCAAGAGGGCTACGGGGCTGGCACAGATACGCAGTATTTT; cdr3_aa: CASSQEGYGAGTDTQYF